This TCR beta chain was captured in a study of PD-1 blockade in classical Hodgkin lymphoma. Findings of the study overall: Newly diagnosed patients were reported to start with lower TCR diversity than healthy donors. Significantly greater TCR diversity emerged by C4D1 in CD4+ cells but not CD8+ cells.

The V gene end was trimmed by 4 bases and the J gene end by 9 bases; junction bases not matched to a gene: 12. The germline gives CDR1 SGHRS, CDR2 YFSETQ. CDR3 size: 14 residues. Data came from immunoSEQ multiplex PCR; TCRdb stores just in-frame clones and leaves some out. The repertoire holds about 5,600 clones, with under 90% as singletons. The patients all showed relapse after autologous stem cell transplantation, while their brentuximab vedotin exposure varied. Applied to thawed PBMCs, magnetic negative selection was the method used to isolate CD8+ T cells. Details on this clone: Antigen specificity is unknown.

This sequence originates from a human donor with classical Hodgkin lymphoma. Sequencing used CD8+ T cells from blood, obtained at baseline. V usage is TRBV5-1 and J usage is TRBJ1-1, with 7 bases identical to TRBD1. CDR3 residues: CASSTVGTEDQAFF. CDR3 bases: TGCGCCAGCAGCACGGTTGGGACAGAGGACCAAGCTTTCTTT.